The 18 T cell receptor beta chains presented below share a single source sample, sequenced in a study of blood T cells in healthy people across ages. Sample-barcoded 5' priming and a J-beta primer mix drove a second PCR of roughly 7 to 11 cycles. A single record per CDR3 protein comes from TCRdb applying MiXCR to the 5' RACE reads. The repertoire includes about 1.4 million distinct CDR3 sequences, around 59% of them detected once, and about 6.7% sits in the top ten. Source material: blood. The source of these receptors is a young man in good health.

The V and J genes are TRBV6-2 or TRBV6-3 and TRBJ1-1, with D possibly TRBD1 on 5 matching bases. This CDR3 is built from 14 residues. CDR1 MNHEY and CDR2 SVGEGT come from the germline V gene. Trimming removed 0 bases from V and 7 bases from J, with 12 bases in between. Here the CDR3 reads CASSYSGRSLEAFF. Here the CDR3 DNA reads TGTGCCAGCAGTTACTCGGGACGGTCCCTTGAAGCTTTCTTT.

This clonotype was observed a handful of times. The J gene is TRBJ2-7, the V gene TRBV2; the match to TRBD1 covers 9 bases. CDR3 length: 14 residues. Per germline, CDR1 SNHLY and CDR2 FYNNEI. V was pared by 5 bases and J by 4 bases, with 6 bases of the junction left unmatched. The CDR3 here is CASSPDRGAYEQYF. DNA for the CDR3: TGTGCCAGCAGTCCCGACAGGGGGGCGTACGAGCAGTACTTC.

In this sample, this clonotype turned up once. The chain couples TRBV20-1 to TRBJ2-3; D tentatively fits TRBD1 or TRBD2 (5 bases each). The germline CDR1 and CDR2 sequences are DFQATT and SNEGSKA (reference sequence). The ends were cut back, 0 bases at V and 0 bases at J, with 13 bases in the middle. The CDR3 is made up of 16 amino acids. Here the CDR3 reads CSARDLWGSSTDTQYF. The CDR3 DNA reads as TGCAGTGCTAGAGATCTGTGGGGGTCCAGCACAGATACGCAGTATTTT.

This clonotype was counted many times. The V call is TRBV29-1, the J call TRBJ2-7; 7 bases align to TRBD2. CDR1 is SQVTM and CDR2 is ANQGSEA in the germline V gene. With 0 bases clipped from V and 5 bases from J, the junction kept 7 bases outside the gene matches. CDR3 length equals 14 residues. The CDR3 DNA reads as TGCAGCGTTGAAGATGCGGCAGGGACTAACGAGCAGTACTTC. Residues: CSVEDAAGTNEQYF.

There are a few counts of this clonotype. The V and J genes are TRBV27 and TRBJ2-7, with D perhaps TRBD1 (5 bases). The CDR3 loop spans 14 amino acids. Germline V gene sequence: CDR1 MNHEY, CDR2 SMNVEV (reference sequence). Deletions cut 8 bases from V and 3 bases from J, with 17 bases between. The CDR3 nucleotides are TGTGCCAGCCACCCCAGGGATGGGCGCTACGAGCAGTACTTC. Its translation is CASHPRDGRYEQYF.

The gene calls are TRBV11-2 and TRBJ1-4, with 8 bases matching TRBD1. In germline, CDR1 is SGHAT, CDR2 FQNNGV. The V gene end was trimmed by 3 bases and the J gene end by 2 bases; junction bases not matched to a gene: 5. CDR3 size: 16 residues. The chain's CDR3 is CASSFGQGLTNEKLFF. CDR3 nucleotides: TGTGCCAGCAGCTTTGGACAGGGCCTCACTAATGAAAAACTGTTTTTT.

The rearrangement links TRBV5-5 to TRBJ2-2; D unresolved. Germline V gene sequence: CDR1 SGHKS, CDR2 YYEKEE (reference sequence). The V and J ends lost 0 bases and 4 bases respectively, with 10 bases between them. CDR3 length equals 15 residues. CDR3 sequence reads: CASSLAVLITGELFF. In nucleotides, the CDR3 is TGTGCCAGCAGCTTGGCCGTCTTAATCACCGGGGAGCTGTTTTTT.

The chain has TRBV7-4 and TRBJ2-2, with 7 bases lining up with TRBD1. The CDR3 is made up of 18 amino acids. The trim removed 5 bases at V and 0 bases at J, leaving 12 bases unmatched. CDR1 SGHVT and CDR2 SQSDAQ come from the germline V gene. The CDR3, as DNA: TGTGCCAGCAGCCCCGGGACAGCTTTTTTCGCGAACACCGGGGAGCTGTTTTTT. Protein product: CASSPGTAFFANTGELFF.

This clonotype appeared once. The CDR3 loop reads CASSLTLQGTYEQYF. The DNA of the CDR3 is TGTGCCAGCAGCCTGACCCTACAGGGAACCTACGAGCAGTACTTC. This sequence joins TRBV27 and TRBJ2-7; D might be TRBD1 (6 bases). Trimming pared 6 bases from V and 2 bases from J, leaving 17 bases between. CDR1 and CDR2 (germline): MNHEY, SMNVEV (reference sequence). The CDR3 spans 15 residues.

Written as DNA, the CDR3 is TGCAGTGCTAGATTCGGGGGGTCCGGCACTGAAGCTTTCTTT. Its translation: CSARFGGSGTEAFF. This chain joins TRBV20-1 and TRBJ1-1, with D perhaps TRBD1 (5 bases). V lost 2 bases and J lost 4, with 14 bases in between. The CDR3 covers 14 residues. Germline V gene data show CDR1 as DFQATT and CDR2 as SNEGSKA (reference sequence).

This clonotype was counted once. The chain carries TRBV20-1 and TRBJ2-7; TRBD2 matches 8 bases. The CDR3 has 15 residues. V dropped 3 bases and J dropped 5; count of bases not matched to a gene: 12. Germline assignment: CDR1 DFQATT and CDR2 SNEGSKA (reference sequence). The DNA for the CDR3 is TGCAGTGCTAGCTCCCGGAAGGCGGGGGGAGACGAGCAGTACTTC. Protein sequence: CSASSRKAGGDEQYF.

A few counts support this clonotype. The gene calls are TRBV3-1 and TRBJ2-3; D is undetermined. Germline assignment: CDR1 LGHDT and CDR2 YNNKEL (reference sequence). Trimming took 0 bases from V and 0 from J, leaving 13 bases between them. CDR3 size: 17 residues. The CDR3: CASSQDSAQASTDTQYF. DNA for the CDR3: TGTGCCAGCAGCCAAGATAGTGCGCAGGCCAGCACAGATACGCAGTATTTT.

V and J are TRBV6-5 and TRBJ1-1; a possible D gene is TRBD1 (5 bases). Germline lookup yields CDR1 MNHEY and CDR2 SVGAGI. The CDR3 sequence is 15 residues long. The V gene lost 5 bases and the J gene lost 0 bases, with 13 bases spanning the gap. The CDR3, as DNA: TGTGCCAGCAGTCCCGATTGGGACGTGAACACTGAAGCTTTCTTT. It yields the protein CASSPDWDVNTEAFF.

The chain combines TRBV5-1 with TRBJ2-1; 14 nucleotides agree with TRBD2. The germline V gene has CDR1 SGHRS and CDR2 YFSETQ. The CDR3 consists of 20 residues. V was pared by 4 bases and J by 0 bases, with 12 bases of the junction left unmatched. CDR3 loop: CASSLPRTSGRRGSYNEQFF. The CDR3 DNA reads as TGCGCCAGCAGCCTACCCCGGACTAGCGGGAGGCGGGGCTCCTACAATGAGCAGTTCTTC.

This clonotype was detected a few times. The chain uses TRBV6-1 and TRBJ2-1; TRBD1 is a possible D gene (5 bases). Trimming pared 6 bases from V and 3 bases from J, leaving 6 bases between. This CDR3 is 12 amino acids long. From germline, CDR1 is MNHNS and CDR2 SASEGT. The DNA of the CDR3 is TGTGCCAGCAGGGACATCTACAATGAGCAGTTCTTC. This sequence encodes CASRDIYNEQFF.

J is TRBJ2-3 and V is TRBV7-3, with TRBD1 matching 11 bases. This CDR3 has 17 residues. CDR1 is SGHTA and CDR2 is FQGTGA in the germline V gene. The V segment lost 0 bases and the J segment 3 bases; nucleotides outside the gene matches: 5. The CDR3 sequence: CASSLTGQGEKTDTQYF. Written as DNA, the CDR3 is TGTGCCAGCAGCTTAACGGGACAGGGGGAAAAAACAGATACGCAGTATTTT.

This clonotype was recorded a few times. This chain links TRBV20-1 with TRBJ2-5, with D maybe TRBD2 (5 bases). CDR1 is DFQATT and CDR2 is SNEGSKA in the germline V gene (reference sequence). V was clipped by 6 bases and J by 1 base, with 18 bases between them. This CDR3 contains 15 residues. In DNA form, the CDR3 reads TGCAGTGCCCACGGAGGTGTGGACCTCCAAGAGACCCAGTACTTC. It specifies CSAHGGVDLQETQYF.

The genes are TRBV28 and TRBJ2-1; possible D gene TRBD2, 6 bases. Deletions cut 6 bases from V and 1 base from J, with 13 bases between. Germline CDR1 reads MDHEN; CDR2 reads SYDVKM. The length of the CDR3 is 15 residues. The chain's CDR3 is CASSYTLASYNEQFF. CDR3 nucleotide sequence: TGTGCCAGCAGCTACACACTAGCATCCTACAATGAGCAGTTCTTC.